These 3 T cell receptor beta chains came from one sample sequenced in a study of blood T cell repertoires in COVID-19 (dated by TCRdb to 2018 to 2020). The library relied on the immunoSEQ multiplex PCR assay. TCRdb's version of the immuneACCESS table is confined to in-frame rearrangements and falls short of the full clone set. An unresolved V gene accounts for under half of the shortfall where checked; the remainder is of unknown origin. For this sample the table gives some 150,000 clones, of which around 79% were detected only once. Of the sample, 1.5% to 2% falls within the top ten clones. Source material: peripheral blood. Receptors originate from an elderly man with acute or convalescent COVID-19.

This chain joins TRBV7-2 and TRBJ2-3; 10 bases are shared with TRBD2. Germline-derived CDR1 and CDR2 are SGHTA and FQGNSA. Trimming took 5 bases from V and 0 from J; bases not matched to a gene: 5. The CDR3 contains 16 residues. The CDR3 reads CASSRSGGLSTDTQYF. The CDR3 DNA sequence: TGTGCCAGCAGCCGTAGCGGGGGGTTAAGCACAGATACGCAGTATTTT.

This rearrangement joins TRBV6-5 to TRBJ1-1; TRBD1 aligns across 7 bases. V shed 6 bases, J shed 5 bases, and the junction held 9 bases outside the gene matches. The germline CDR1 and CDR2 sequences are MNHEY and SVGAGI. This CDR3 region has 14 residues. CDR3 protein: CASSPGRGRTEAFF. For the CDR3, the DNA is TGTGCCAGCAGCCCCGGTAGGGGGCGGACTGAAGCTTTCTTT.

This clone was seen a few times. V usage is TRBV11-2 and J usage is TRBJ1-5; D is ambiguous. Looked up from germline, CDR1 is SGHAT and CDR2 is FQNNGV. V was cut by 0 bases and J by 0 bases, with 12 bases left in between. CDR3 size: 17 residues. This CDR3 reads CASSLDEDQYSNQPQHF. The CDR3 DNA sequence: TGTGCCAGCAGCTTAGATGAGGATCAGTATAGCAATCAGCCCCAGCATTTT.